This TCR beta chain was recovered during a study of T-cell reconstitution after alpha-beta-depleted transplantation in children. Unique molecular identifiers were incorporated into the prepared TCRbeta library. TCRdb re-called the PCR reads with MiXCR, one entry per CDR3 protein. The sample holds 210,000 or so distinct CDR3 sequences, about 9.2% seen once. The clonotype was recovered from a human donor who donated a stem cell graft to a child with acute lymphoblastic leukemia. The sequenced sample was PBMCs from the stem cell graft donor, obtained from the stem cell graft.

CDR3 sequence: CSARALQGTSNQPQHF. The CDR3 DNA follows: TGCAGTGCTAGAGCCTTACAGGGGACCAGCAATCAGCCCCAGCATTTT. The chain joins TRBV20-1 to TRBJ1-5; 7 nucleotides match TRBD1. Germline V gene data show CDR1 as DFQATT and CDR2 as SNEGSKA (reference sequence). V lost 1 base, J lost 1 base, and 7 bases stayed unmatched. This CDR3 spans 16 amino acids.